These 7 T cell receptor beta chains were sequenced from one sample in a study of control samples from healthy donors and cancer patients. Using immunoSEQ multiplex PCR, the repertoire was profiled, and TCRdb retains in-frame clones only, with some absent. The data show tens of thousands of clones, with 70% to 75% seen just once and 15% to 20% held by the top ten. Sequenced input: formalin-fixed, paraffin-embedded tissue. Receptors originate from a male donor with melanoma.

The rearrangement joins TRBV30 to TRBJ2-1, with D hard to call. Per germline, CDR1 GTSNPN and CDR2 SVGIG (reference sequence). The CDR3 covers 14 residues. V shed 2 bases and J shed 2 bases, with 10 bases lying between them. The CDR3 DNA follows: TGTGCCTGGAGTCGTTCTATCACCTACAATGAGCAGTTCTTC. Residues: CAWSRSITYNEQFF.

The chain is built from TRBV25-1 and TRBJ1-1; D is uncertain. The V end lost 6 bases, the J end lost 1 base, and 9 bases lay between the germline ends. The V gene's germline CDR1 is MGHDK and CDR2 SYGVNS. The CDR3 length is 13 residues. CDR3 sequence reads: CASRGPRNTEAFF. DNA for the CDR3: TGTGCCAGCAGAGGACCTAGGAACACTGAAGCTTTCTTT. The full variable domain, completed using reference TRBV25-1 and TRBJ1-1, is EADIYQTPRYLVIGTGKKITLECSQTMGHDKMYWYQQDPGMELHLIHYSYGVNSTEKGDLSSESTVSRIRTEHFPLTLESARPSHTSQYLCASRGPRNTEAFFGQGTRLTVV.

This chain connects TRBV6-6 to TRBJ2-7; possibly TRBD2 for D (5 bases). This CDR3 comprises 12 residues. Germline V gene sequence: CDR1 MNHNY, CDR2 SVGAGI (reference sequence). The V and J ends lost 7 bases and 6 bases respectively, with 13 bases between them. The DNA of the CDR3 is TGTGCCAGCACCTTCCGCGGAGGCGAGCAGTACTTC. This gives the protein CASTFRGGEQYF.

The V call is TRBV18, the J call TRBJ1-5, with D possibly being TRBD1 (5 bases). V shed 1 base and J shed 7 bases, with 8 bases lying between them. In germline, CDR1 is KGHSH, CDR2 LQKENI. The CDR3 sequence is 13 residues long. The CDR3 DNA is TGTGCCAGCTCACCACAAGGGGACCAGCCCCAGCATTTT. Protein product: CASSPQGDQPQHF.

This clone has only a few counts. The rearrangement uses TRBV27 and TRBJ2-7; 7 bases match TRBD1. The length of the CDR3 is 13 residues. The V segment lost 6 bases and the J segment 0 bases; nucleotides outside the gene matches: 2. Germline assignment: CDR1 MNHEY and CDR2 SMNVEV (reference sequence). The DNA of the CDR3 is TGTGCCAGCAGGACAGGGTACTCCTACGAGCAGTACTTC. Protein product: CASRTGYSYEQYF.

This chain joins TRBV5-6 and TRBJ2-6, with D possibly TRBD2 on 6 matching bases. Germline lookup yields CDR1 SGHDT and CDR2 YYEEEE. The CDR3 contains 15 residues. The V gene lost 2 bases and the J gene lost 2 bases, with 8 bases spanning the gap. CDR3 sequence: CASSFAGTGANVLTF. The CDR3 nucleotides read TGTGCCAGCAGCTTCGCGGGGACTGGGGCCAACGTCCTGACTTTC.

V gene TRBV2 combines with J gene TRBJ1-2; 7 nucleotides agree with TRBD1. The CDR3 spans 14 residues. Germline V lookup: CDR1 SNHLY, CDR2 FYNNEI. V shed 4 bases, J shed 2 bases, and the junction held 4 bases outside the gene matches. CDR3 nucleotide sequence: TGTGCCAGCAGTGCAGAGGGACAGAACTATGGCTACACCTTC. Amino acids: CASSAEGQNYGYTF.